Each of the 5 T cell receptor beta chains below was sequenced from the same sample in a study of blood T cell repertoires in COVID-19. Generated by immunoSEQ multiplex PCR, the TCRdb table keeps only in-frame clones and is missing some. The data hold approximately 160,000 clones, with approximately 82% observed a single time. Specimen: peripheral blood. Source of these receptors: an older man who had recovered from COVID-19.

This clone was detected once. V gene TRBV20-1 combines with J gene TRBJ2-2; D may be TRBD1 (5 bases). Per germline, CDR1 DFQATT and CDR2 SNEGSKA (reference sequence). Trimming pared 3 bases from V and 5 bases from J, leaving 16 bases between. The CDR3 contains 15 residues. Written as DNA, the CDR3 is TGCAGTGCTAGTTCCAGGGCTATATGGACCGGGGAGCTGTTTTTT. Translating it yields CSASSRAIWTGELFF.

In this sample, this clone turned up a few times. The gene calls are TRBV2 and TRBJ2-3; 7 bases map to TRBD2. The CDR3 spans 18 residues. Germline V gene lookup returns CDR1 SNHLY and CDR2 FYNNEI. Germline trimming cut 7 bases from V and 0 bases from J; bases unmatched to any gene: 16. CDR3 sequence reads: CASTGSGLDGASTDTQYF. The CDR3 DNA reads TGTGCCAGCACCGGGTCAGGACTAGATGGGGCTAGCACAGATACGCAGTATTTT. Together with reference TRBV2 and TRBJ2-3, the CDR3 gives the full variable domain: EPEVTQTPSHQVTQMGQEVILRCVPISNHLYFYWYRQILGQKVEFLVSFYNNEISEKSEIFDDQFSVERPDGSNFTLKIRSTKLEDSAMYFCASTGSGLDGASTDTQYFGPGTRLTVL.

The chain carries TRBV7-3 and TRBJ2-1; no reliable D call. The CDR3 has 15 residues. V was trimmed by 5 bases and J by 0 bases, leaving 11 bases between them. The germline CDR1 and CDR2 sequences are SGHTA and FQGTGA. The CDR3 coding sequence is TGTGCCAGCAGCCGAGGAAGTAACTCCTACAATGAGCAGTTCTTC. Translating gives CASSRGSNSYNEQFF.

This rearrangement joins TRBV7-2 to TRBJ2-5, with D tentatively TRBD2 (6 bases). The CDR3 has 13 residues. Trimming removed 5 bases at V and 5 bases at J, with 12 bases between. Germline values: CDR1 SGHTA, CDR2 FQGNSA. The DNA for the CDR3 is TGTGCCAGCAGCCCCACTCGGGGGGAGACCCAGTACTTC. Translation: CASSPTRGETQYF.

This sequence joins TRBV30 and TRBJ2-2; a possible D gene is TRBD1 (6 bases). Trimming removed 2 bases from V and 3 bases from J, with 10 bases in between. CDR1 and CDR2 from the germline V gene are GTSNPN and SVGIG (reference sequence). The length of the CDR3 is 14 residues. CDR3 nucleotide sequence: TGTGCCTGGAGTCCCAGGGGCTACACCGGGGAGCTGTTTTTT. Its protein product is CAWSPRGYTGELFF.